A few counts support the clone carrying this T cell receptor beta chain. The PCR made use of 60 Vbeta and 13 Jbeta primers. TCRdb's copy holds only in-frame clones and misses some; the assay was immunoSEQ multiplex PCR. The repertoire consists of roughly 180,000 clones, with 82% occurring once and the leading ten covering approximately 1.5%. The CDR3 extends over 13 amino acids. V was trimmed by 4 bases and J by 4 bases, leaving 9 bases between them. Germline CDR1 and CDR2: MDHEN and SYDVKM. This sample stems from a study of cytomegalovirus exposure and HLA in healthy donors. Material: PBMCs. The clonotype originates from a man in his forties in good health and CMV-seronegative. The gene calls are TRBV28 and TRBJ2-3, with D possibly TRBD2 on 7 matching bases. The CDR3 DNA is TGTGCCAGCAGTTGGCGGGGGCCAGATACGCAGTATTTT. It yields the protein CASSWRGPDTQYF.